Presented here are 27 T cell receptor beta chains from one specimen sequenced in a study of T cell responses to AZD1222 COVID-19 vaccine. Assay used: immunoSEQ multiplex PCR; TCRdb lists only in-frame clones, some missing. The sample carries 65,000 to 85,000 clones, around four fifths recorded once. The sequences come from peripheral blood, collected on day 0 of AZD1222 vaccination. The receptors derive from an adult in good health.

The rearrangement links TRBV10-3 to TRBJ1-4; TRBD1 is a possible D gene (5 bases). Germline loops: CDR1 ENHRY, CDR2 SYGVKD. V was shortened by 0 bases and J by 4 bases, with 9 bases between the two germline ends. The CDR3 extends over 15 amino acids. In DNA, the CDR3 is TGTGCCATCAGTGAGTCAGGACACAGTAATGAAAAACTGTTTTTT. Encoded protein: CAISESGHSNEKLFF.

The V call is TRBV2, the J call TRBJ2-7; no reliable D call. CDR1 is SNHLY, CDR2 FYNNEI, per germline. The CDR3 is 14 amino acids. Trimming stripped 8 bases from V and 6 bases from J, with 20 bases between. This CDR3 reads CASGPPHSPGEQYF. CDR3 DNA sequence: TGTGCCAGCGGCCCCCCGCACAGCCCAGGCGAGCAGTACTTC. Using reference TRBV2 and TRBJ2-7 for the parts outside the CDR3, the full variable domain is EPEVTQTPSHQVTQMGQEVILRCVPISNHLYFYWYRQILGQKVEFLVSFYNNEISEKSEIFDDQFSVERPDGSNFTLKIRSTKLEDSAMYFCASGPPHSPGEQYFGPGTRLTVT.

The CDR3 nucleotides read TGTGCCAGCAGCGCCACCTGGATCTCTCGGAATACAGATACGCAGTATTTT. Its protein is CASSATWISRNTDTQYF. The chain couples TRBV9 to TRBJ2-3; D remains unclear. CDR3 length: 17 amino acids. CDR1 SGDLS and CDR2 YYNGEE come from the germline V gene. V shed 3 bases and J shed 3 bases, with 20 bases lying between them.

Here the CDR3 reads CASSSSTGLNQPQHF. CDR3 bases: TGTGCCAGCAGTTCATCGACAGGGTTGAATCAGCCCCAGCATTTT. This chain joins TRBV27 and TRBJ1-5, with 7 positions matching TRBD1. The germline V gene encodes CDR1 MNHEY and CDR2 SMNVEV (reference sequence). Trimming cost V 4 bases and J 4 bases; bases outside gene matches: 7. The CDR3 is made up of 15 amino acids.

The genes are TRBV28 and TRBJ2-7; 10 bases are shared with TRBD2. This CDR3 is built from 16 residues. From germline, CDR1 is MDHEN and CDR2 SYDVKM. The junction had 11 bases not matched to a gene; V was cut back by 2 bases and J by 7 bases. The chain's CDR3 is CASSLPQREGRLEQYF. DNA for the CDR3: TGTGCCAGCAGTTTACCCCAGCGGGAGGGCCGGTTAGAGCAGTACTTC. The whole variable domain, remainder taken from reference TRBV28 and TRBJ2-7, is DVKVTQSSRYLVKRTGEKVFLECVQDMDHENMFWYRQDPGLGLRLIYFSYDVKMKEKGDIPEGYSVSREKKERFSLILESASTNQTSMYLCASSLPQREGRLEQYFGPGTRLTVT.

This chain links TRBV27 with TRBJ1-1, with D possibly being TRBD1 (6 bases). Germline V CDR1 and CDR2: MNHEY, SMNVEV (reference sequence). CDR3 size: 15 residues. V gave up 8 bases and J gave up 6 bases, with 22 bases separating them. The CDR3 DNA is TGTGCCAGCGCGGGGGGTATGGGACATCTCCCTGAAGCTTTCTTT. Its protein product is CASAGGMGHLPEAFF.

This sequence joins TRBV15 and TRBJ2-3; D gene ambiguous. CDR1 and CDR2 (germline): LNHNV, YYDKDF (reference sequence). The CDR3 consists of 11 residues. The germline V and J ends were trimmed by 4 bases and 2 bases, with 1 base remaining between them. This CDR3 reads CATSNTDTQYF. Written as DNA, the CDR3 is TGTGCCACCAGCAACACAGATACGCAGTATTTT.

The chain links TRBV7-8 to TRBJ1-1, with D perhaps matching TRBD1 (5 bases). Trimming cost V 5 bases and J 0 bases, with 16 bases left between them. In germline, CDR1 is SGHVS, CDR2 FQNEAQ. The CDR3 runs 16 residues. In nucleotides, the CDR3 is TGTGCCAGCAGCCCACAAGGGGCATATATGAACACTGAAGCTTTCTTT. Encoded protein: CASSPQGAYMNTEAFF.

V and J are TRBV12-3 or TRBV12-4 and TRBJ1-6; no clear D. V shed 6 bases and J shed 8 bases, with 11 bases lying between them. The CDR3 has 13 residues. CDR3 residues: CASSFGRDSPLHF. CDR3 DNA: TGTGCCAGCAGCTTTGGGAGGGATTCACCCCTCCACTTT.

The genes are TRBV5-4 and TRBJ2-1; D call uncertain. Germline V gene lookup returns CDR1 SGHNT and CDR2 YYREEE (reference sequence). CDR3 length: 12 residues. Trimming left V 2 bases short and J 5 bases short, with 5 bases between. As DNA, the CDR3 is TGTGCCAGCAGCTTACGGGACAATGAGCAGTTCTTC. Its protein is CASSLRDNEQFF.

The gene calls are TRBV28 and TRBJ2-5, with D perhaps being TRBD1 or TRBD2 (6 bases each). Trimming left V 4 bases short and J 1 base short, with 13 bases between. CDR3 size: 15 residues. Germline CDR1 and CDR2: MDHEN and SYDVKM. The CDR3 loop reads CASSYHKGGQETQYF. The CDR3 coding sequence is TGTGCCAGCAGTTACCACAAGGGGGGCCAAGAGACCCAGTACTTC.

The chain recombines TRBV7-6 with TRBJ2-2, with D perhaps TRBD2 (6 bases). V lost 3 bases, J lost 6 bases, and 14 bases lay in between. The CDR3 runs 15 residues. Germline CDR1 reads SGHVS; CDR2 reads FNYEAQ. CDR3 sequence (DNA): TGTGCCAGCAGCTTCACCACTGGGACTGCCGGGGAGCTGTTTTTT. Its protein product is CASSFTTGTAGELFF.

Concerning this clone: At the DNA level, this CDR3 is encoded by other sequences in the same sample as well. V gene TRBV27 combines with J gene TRBJ2-7; TRBD1 is a possible D gene (6 bases). Germline values: CDR1 MNHEY, CDR2 SMNVEV (reference sequence). This CDR3 is built from 13 residues. With 6 bases removed from V and 4 bases from J, the gap between germline ends came to 13 bases. The CDR3 protein is CASSLRGPYEQYF. The DNA for the CDR3 is TGTGCCAGCAGCCTCAGGGGCCCTTACGAGCAGTACTTC.

The V and J genes are TRBV4-3 and TRBJ2-1; maybe TRBD1 (7 bases). The CDR3 spans 15 residues. Germline loops: CDR1 LGHNA, CDR2 YSLEER. V was cut by 0 bases and J by 9 bases, with 15 bases left in between. CDR3 nucleotide sequence: TGCGCCAGCAGCCAAGAGACAGGGTGGAGGGGTGAGCAGTTCTTC. Its protein product is CASSQETGWRGEQFF.

This chain uses TRBV24-1 with TRBJ2-5; 7 nucleotides line up with TRBD2. CDR3 length equals 16 residues. Germline V gene sequence: CDR1 KGHDR, CDR2 SFDVKD. V lost 0 bases and J lost 2; bases outside the gene matches: 5. The CDR3 coding sequence is TGTGCCACCAGTGATTTGTTATTGGGGGGGCAAGAGACCCAGTACTTC. Its translation: CATSDLLLGGQETQYF.

The chain uses TRBV12-3 or TRBV12-4 and TRBJ1-2; a weak D match, TRBD1 (6 bases). The V end lost 6 bases, the J end lost 4 bases, and 12 bases lay between the germline ends. There are 13 residues in the CDR3. The CDR3 spells CASSSGTPYGYTF. CDR3 DNA: TGTGCCAGCAGCTCCGGGACACCCTATGGCTACACCTTC.

This CDR3 reads CASSSQGTGELFF. The CDR3 coding sequence is TGTGCCAGCAGCAGCCAGGGGACCGGGGAGCTGTTTTTT. The rearrangement uses TRBV6-4 and TRBJ2-2, with D possibly TRBD1 on 6 matching bases. The ends were cut back, 6 bases at V and 5 bases at J, with 10 bases in the middle. CDR3 length equals 13 residues. CDR1 MRHNA and CDR2 SNTAGT come from the germline V gene.

The V gene is TRBV6-4, the J gene TRBJ1-2; D gene unclear. V lost 0 bases to trimming and J lost 7 bases, with 6 bases between them. CDR1 and CDR2 from the germline V gene are MRHNA and SNTAGT. There are 12 residues in the CDR3. This chain's CDR3 is CASSDSQSGYTF. CDR3 nucleotide sequence: TGTGCCAGCAGTGACTCCCAGAGTGGCTACACCTTC.

This clone was seen only a few times. The chain combines TRBV6-6 with TRBJ2-7, with TRBD1 matching over 9 bases. Germline values: CDR1 MNHNY, CDR2 SVGAGI (reference sequence). This CDR3 is 16 amino acids long. With 5 bases clipped from V and 5 bases from J, the junction kept 13 bases outside the gene matches. The CDR3 protein is CASSTPGQGSPHEQYF. CDR3 coding DNA: TGTGCCAGCAGTACCCCCGGACAGGGGTCCCCCCACGAGCAGTACTTC.

The chain is built from TRBV9 and TRBJ2-2, with TRBD1 matching 8 bases. Trimming cost V 3 bases and J 4 bases; bases outside gene matches: 11. This CDR3 is 17 amino acids long. In germline, CDR1 is SGDLS, CDR2 YYNGEE. CDR3 nucleotide sequence: TGTGCCAGCAGCGCCCGATCGAGGACAGGGCGCACCGGGGAGCTGTTTTTT. Translation: CASSARSRTGRTGELFF.

This chain's CDR3 is CASSQVVGEQYF. CDR3 coding DNA: TGTGCCAGCAGCCAAGTCGTAGGCGAGCAGTACTTC. The J gene is TRBJ2-7, the V gene TRBV14; no clear D gene. The CDR3 has 12 residues. CDR1 and CDR2 from the germline V gene are SGHDN and FVKESK. The V end was cut by 1 base, the J end by 6 bases, with 7 bases between.

This clone came up once. Written as DNA, the CDR3 is TGTGCCAGCAGCGGGGACAGGGCGAAGGGAAACACCATATATTTT. Encoded protein: CASSGDRAKGNTIYF. The chain links TRBV7-2 to TRBJ1-3; 9 positions match TRBD1. V was clipped by 5 bases and J by 4 bases; unmatched bases: 6. Germline CDR1 is SGHTA and CDR2 is FQGNSA. This CDR3 region has 15 residues.

The chain links TRBV15 to TRBJ2-7, with 8 nucleotides matching TRBD1. This CDR3 is built from 14 residues. Germline CDR1 LNHNV, CDR2 YYDKDF (reference sequence). J was trimmed by 3 bases and V by 6 bases; bases with no gene match: 7. CDR3 DNA sequence: TGTGCCACCAGGATCGACAGGGGTAACTACGAGCAGTACTTC. The encoded protein is CATRIDRGNYEQYF.

The V gene is TRBV15, the J gene TRBJ2-7; 8 bases are a match to TRBD1. The germline V gene has CDR1 LNHNV and CDR2 YYDKDF (reference sequence). This CDR3 contains 16 residues. Germline trimming cut 2 bases from V and 0 bases from J; bases unmatched to any gene: 6. CDR3 sequence reads: CATSRLQGVSSYEQYF. CDR3 sequence (DNA): TGTGCCACCAGCAGACTACAGGGGGTAAGCTCCTACGAGCAGTACTTC.

The rearrangement joins TRBV7-9 to TRBJ1-5, with 8 bases fitting TRBD1. This CDR3 is built from 17 residues. Germline CDR1 reads SEHNR; CDR2 reads FQNEAQ (reference sequence). The ends lost 5 bases at V and 7 bases at J; junction bases unmatched: 16. The CDR3 nucleotides read TGTGCCAGCAGCCACCTCCTACAGGGGGACCAGACACAGCCCCAGCATTTT. Translating it yields CASSHLLQGDQTQPQHF.

V and J are TRBV21-1 and TRBJ1-1. TRBV21-1 is a pseudogene. The CDR3 loop spans 12 amino acids. This CDR3 is CASRRENTEAFF. The CDR3 DNA sequence: TGTGCCAGCAGGCGGGAGAACACTGAAGCTTTCTTT.

The chain couples TRBV6-6 to TRBJ2-7, with D perhaps matching TRBD1 (6 bases). The CDR3 has 15 amino acids. CDR1 is MNHNY and CDR2 is SVGAGI in the germline V gene (reference sequence). V shed 6 bases and J shed 0 bases, with 15 bases lying between them. This CDR3 is CASSNRALSSYEQYF. The CDR3 nucleotides read TGTGCCAGCAGCAACAGGGCCCTTAGCTCCTACGAGCAGTACTTC.